Listed below are T cell receptor beta chains from one sample, sequenced in a study of siplizumab effects on memory and regulatory T cells. Generated by immunoSEQ multiplex PCR, the TCRdb table keeps only in-frame clones and is missing some. The profile shows 50,000 or so clones, 90% to 95% of them singletons. The sequencing sample was made of CD8+ T cells sorted from blood. These receptors were taken from a human donor in good health. The CDR3 runs from the conserved cysteine through the conserved F or W. D genes are given only for firm matches. The size entry is marked missing in some rows and otherwise reads once, few, many or a size class.

V	D	size	J	DNA	CDR3
TRBV9	NA	once	TRBJ1-1	TGTGCCAGCAGCGTAGGGGCCAGAACTGAAGCTTTCTTT	CASSVGARTEAFF
TRBV6-5	NA	NA	TRBJ1-2	TGTGCCAGCAGTTACACCGACAGTTATGGCTACACCTTC	CASSYTDSYGYTF
TRBV10-3	NA	NA	TRBJ2-5	TGTGCCATCAGTGAGCCCCGAGAGGCGGAGACCCAGTACTTC	CAISEPREAETQYF
TRBV7-9	NA	NA	TRBJ2-7	TGTGCCAGCAGCTTATCCTACGAGCAGTACTTC	CASSLSYEQYF
TRBV25-1	NA	NA	TRBJ2-5	TGTGCCAGCAGTGATTTCGAGACCCAGTACTTC	CASSDFETQYF
TRBV7-2	TRBD2	NA	TRBJ2-1	TGTGCCAGCAGCTTAGGTCTTGGCGGGAGCTACAATGAGCAGTTCTTC	CASSLGLGGSYNEQFF
TRBV7-9	NA	once	TRBJ1-5	TGTGCCAGCAGCGTCCAGGGTAGCAATCAGCCCCAGCATTTT	CASSVQGSNQPQHF
TRBV6-6	TRBD1	NA	TRBJ2-7	TGTGCCAGCAGTTCCCTAACAGGGGCCGGGTACGAGCAGTACTTC	CASSSLTGAGYEQYF
TRBV6-4	NA	NA	TRBJ1-1	TGTGCCAGCAGTGCGGGGGAGAACACTGAAGCTTTCTTT	CASSAGENTEAFF
TRBV27	NA	NA	TRBJ2-7	TGTGCCAGCGGGAAGGGCGAGTCGTACTTC	CASGKGESYF
TRBV6-5	TRBD1	NA	TRBJ2-5	TGTGCCAGCAGTTACGGGACAGGGGGTGGGAAGACCCAGTACTTC	CASSYGTGGGKTQYF
TRBV5-5	TRBD1	NA	TRBJ2-7	TGTGCCAGCAGCCCGGGACAGGACTACGAGCAGTACTTC	CASSPGQDYEQYF